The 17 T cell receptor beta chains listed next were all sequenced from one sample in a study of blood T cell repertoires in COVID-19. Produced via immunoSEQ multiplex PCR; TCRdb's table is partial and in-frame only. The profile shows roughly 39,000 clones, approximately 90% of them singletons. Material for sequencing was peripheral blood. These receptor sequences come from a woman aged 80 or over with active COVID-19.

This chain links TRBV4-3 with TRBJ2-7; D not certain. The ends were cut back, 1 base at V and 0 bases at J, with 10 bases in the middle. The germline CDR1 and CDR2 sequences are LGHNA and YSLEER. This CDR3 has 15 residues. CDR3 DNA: TGCGCCAGCAGCCAAGTTTACGGTCCCTCCTACGAGCAGTACTTC. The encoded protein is CASSQVYGPSYEQYF.

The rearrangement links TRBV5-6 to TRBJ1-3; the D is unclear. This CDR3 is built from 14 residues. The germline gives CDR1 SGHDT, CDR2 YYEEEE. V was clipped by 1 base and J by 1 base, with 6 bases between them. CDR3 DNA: TGTGCCAGCAGCTTGCCAGGATCTGGAAACACCATATATTTT. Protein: CASSLPGSGNTIYF.

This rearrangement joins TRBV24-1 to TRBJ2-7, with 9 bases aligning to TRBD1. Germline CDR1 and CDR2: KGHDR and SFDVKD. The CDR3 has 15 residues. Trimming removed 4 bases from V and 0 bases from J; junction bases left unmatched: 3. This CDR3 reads CATSDPGQGSYEQYF. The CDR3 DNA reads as TGTGCCACCAGTGACCCGGGACAGGGCTCCTACGAGCAGTACTTC.

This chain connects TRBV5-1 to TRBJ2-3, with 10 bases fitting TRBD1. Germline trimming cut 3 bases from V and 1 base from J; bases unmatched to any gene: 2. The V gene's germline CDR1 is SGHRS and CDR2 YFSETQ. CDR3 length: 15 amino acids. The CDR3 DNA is TGCGCCAGCAGCTCGGGGACAGGGGGCACAGATACGCAGTATTTT. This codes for CASSSGTGGTDTQYF. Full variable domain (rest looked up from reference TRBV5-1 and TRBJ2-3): KAGVTQTPRYLIKTRGQQVTLSCSPISGHRSVSWYQQTPGQGLQFLFEYFSETQRNKGNFPGRFSGRQFSNSRSEMNVSTLELGDSALYLCASSSGTGGTDTQYFGPGTRLTVL.

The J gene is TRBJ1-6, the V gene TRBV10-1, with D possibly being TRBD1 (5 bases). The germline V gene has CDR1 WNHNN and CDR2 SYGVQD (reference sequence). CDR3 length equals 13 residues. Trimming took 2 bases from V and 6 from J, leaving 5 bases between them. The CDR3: CASSEDSNSPLHF. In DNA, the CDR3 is TGCGCCAGCAGTGAGGACAGTAATTCACCCCTCCACTTT.

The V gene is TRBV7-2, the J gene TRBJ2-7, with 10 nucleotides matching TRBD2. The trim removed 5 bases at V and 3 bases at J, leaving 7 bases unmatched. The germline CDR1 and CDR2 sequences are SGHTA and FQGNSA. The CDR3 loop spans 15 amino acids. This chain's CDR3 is CASSNQRGGHYEQYF. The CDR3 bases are TGTGCCAGCAGCAACCAGCGGGGGGGCCACTACGAGCAGTACTTC.

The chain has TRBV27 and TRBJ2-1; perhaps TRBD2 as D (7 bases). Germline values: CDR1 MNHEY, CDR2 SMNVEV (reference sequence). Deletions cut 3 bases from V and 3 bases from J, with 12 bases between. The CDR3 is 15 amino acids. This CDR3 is CASSFRGGNYNEQFF. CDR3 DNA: TGTGCCAGCAGTTTTCGCGGGGGCAACTACAATGAGCAGTTCTTC.

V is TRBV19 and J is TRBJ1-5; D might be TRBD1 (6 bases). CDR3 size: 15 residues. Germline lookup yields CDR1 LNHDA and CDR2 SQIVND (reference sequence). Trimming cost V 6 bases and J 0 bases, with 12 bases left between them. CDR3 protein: CASRTIGGSNQPQHF. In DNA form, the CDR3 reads TGTGCCAGTAGAACAATAGGGGGTAGCAATCAGCCCCAGCATTTT.

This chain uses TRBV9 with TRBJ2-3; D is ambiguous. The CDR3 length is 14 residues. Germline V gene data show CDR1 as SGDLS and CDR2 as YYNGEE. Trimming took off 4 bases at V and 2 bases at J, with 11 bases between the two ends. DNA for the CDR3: TGTGCCAGCAGCCCCACTGCGGACACAGATACGCAGTATTTT. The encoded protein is CASSPTADTDTQYF.

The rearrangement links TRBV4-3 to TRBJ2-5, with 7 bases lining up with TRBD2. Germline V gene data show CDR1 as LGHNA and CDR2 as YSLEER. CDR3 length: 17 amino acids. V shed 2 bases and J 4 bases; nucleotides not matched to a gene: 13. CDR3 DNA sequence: TGCGCCAGCAGCCAATCGGGTTTTCCCAGCGGGGTAGAGACCCAGTACTTC. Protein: CASSQSGFPSGVETQYF.

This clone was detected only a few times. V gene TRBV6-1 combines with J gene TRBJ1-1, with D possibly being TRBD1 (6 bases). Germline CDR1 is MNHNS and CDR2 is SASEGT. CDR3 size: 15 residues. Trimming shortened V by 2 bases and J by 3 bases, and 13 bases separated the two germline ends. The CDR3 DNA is TGTGCCAGCAGTGAATTGGGAGGGGGTGACACTGAAGCTTTCTTT. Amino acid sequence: CASSELGGGDTEAFF.

The CDR3 here is CASSVVGGPNTEAFF. CDR3 in DNA: TGTGCCAGCAGCGTAGTTGGGGGCCCGAACACTGAAGCTTTCTTT. J is TRBJ1-1 and V is TRBV9; D is perhaps TRBD1 (6 bases). CDR1 SGDLS and CDR2 YYNGEE come from the germline V gene. The V end lost 0 bases, the J end lost 1 base, and 10 bases lay between the germline ends. This CDR3 contains 15 residues.

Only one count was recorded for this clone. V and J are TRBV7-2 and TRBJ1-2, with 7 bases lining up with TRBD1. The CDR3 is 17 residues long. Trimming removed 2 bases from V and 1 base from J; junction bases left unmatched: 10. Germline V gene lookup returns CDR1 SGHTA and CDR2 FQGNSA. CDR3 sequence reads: CASSLNPPGQVNYGYTF. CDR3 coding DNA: TGTGCCAGCAGCTTAAATCCACCCGGACAGGTTAACTATGGCTACACCTTC.

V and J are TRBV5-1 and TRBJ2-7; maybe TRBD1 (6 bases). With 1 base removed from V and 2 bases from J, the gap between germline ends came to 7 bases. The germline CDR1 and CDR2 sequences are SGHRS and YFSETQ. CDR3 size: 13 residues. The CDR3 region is CASSLRDTYEQYF. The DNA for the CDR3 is TGCGCCAGCAGCTTGCGGGACACCTACGAGCAGTACTTC.

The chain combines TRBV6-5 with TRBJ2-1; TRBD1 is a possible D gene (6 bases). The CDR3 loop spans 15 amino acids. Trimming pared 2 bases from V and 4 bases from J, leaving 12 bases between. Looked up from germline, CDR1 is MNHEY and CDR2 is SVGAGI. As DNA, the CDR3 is TGTGCCAGCAGTTACGGGCAGGGGTCATACAATGAGCAGTTCTTC. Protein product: CASSYGQGSYNEQFF.

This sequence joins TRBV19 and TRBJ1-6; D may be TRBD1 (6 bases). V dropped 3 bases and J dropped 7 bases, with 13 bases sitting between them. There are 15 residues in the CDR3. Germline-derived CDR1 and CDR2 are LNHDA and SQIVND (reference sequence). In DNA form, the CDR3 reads TGTGCCAGTAGTATTACCACAGGGACCAATTCACCCCTCCACTTT. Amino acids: CASSITTGTNSPLHF.

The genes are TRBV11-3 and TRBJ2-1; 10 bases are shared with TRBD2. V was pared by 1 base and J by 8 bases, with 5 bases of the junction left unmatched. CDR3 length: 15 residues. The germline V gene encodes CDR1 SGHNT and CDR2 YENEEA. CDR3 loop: CASSLASGGADEQFF. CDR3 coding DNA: TGTGCCAGCAGCTTAGCCAGCGGGGGGGCCGATGAGCAGTTCTTC.